Listed below are T cell receptor beta chains from one sample, sequenced in a study of blood T cells in healthy people across ages. TCRdb re-called the 5' RACE reads through MiXCR, storing one row per CDR3 protein. The table shows about 640,000 distinct CDR3 sequences, with 25% to 35% occurring only once. Sequencing input: blood. The origin of the receptors is a woman of 80 years or more in good health. Both conserved end residues are trimmed from each CDR3. The order of the fields is CDR3 protein, V gene.

CDR3aa: ATEWDRDVGELF
v_gene: TRBV15

CDR3aa: ATSDLGGGVYNEQF
v_gene: TRBV24-1

CDR3aa: ASSYLGTPNTEAF
v_gene: TRBV6-5

CDR3aa: ASSSSGGSSYEQY
v_gene: TRBV13

CDR3aa: ASRPDGGWEKLF
v_gene: TRBV7-9

CDR3aa: ASSPTGGAGYGYT
v_gene: TRBV6-5

CDR3aa: ASTEPGRLAGYT
v_gene: TRBV6-1

CDR3aa: ASRGWAMNTEAF
v_gene: TRBV12-5

CDR3aa: ASEPGQTYQPQH
v_gene: TRBV6-2/TRBV6-3

CDR3aa: SAKVFGANYGYT
v_gene: TRBV20-1

CDR3aa: ASSLVDSSNQPQH
v_gene: TRBV4-1

CDR3aa: ASSLVVLGYT
v_gene: TRBV7-2

CDR3aa: ASGDRGKVGELF
v_gene: TRBV25-1

CDR3aa: SGTNGDTEAF
v_gene: TRBV29-1

CDR3aa: ASSGQGSSGYT
v_gene: TRBV7-3

CDR3aa: AWSVPGIYGYT
v_gene: TRBV30

CDR3aa: ASSFSPSSGGAGETQY
v_gene: TRBV7-2

CDR3aa: ASSRDRGHNEQF
v_gene: TRBV5-1

CDR3aa: ASSSRTSGGSEQF
v_gene: TRBV5-1

CDR3aa: ASSMGQENTEAF
v_gene: TRBV6-6

CDR3aa: SAERENTEAF
v_gene: TRBV20-1

CDR3aa: AGSGQAGGYT
v_gene: TRBV25-1

CDR3aa: ASSSTDNYGYT
v_gene: TRBV4-2

CDR3aa: ASSPRQGIEETQY
v_gene: TRBV7-3